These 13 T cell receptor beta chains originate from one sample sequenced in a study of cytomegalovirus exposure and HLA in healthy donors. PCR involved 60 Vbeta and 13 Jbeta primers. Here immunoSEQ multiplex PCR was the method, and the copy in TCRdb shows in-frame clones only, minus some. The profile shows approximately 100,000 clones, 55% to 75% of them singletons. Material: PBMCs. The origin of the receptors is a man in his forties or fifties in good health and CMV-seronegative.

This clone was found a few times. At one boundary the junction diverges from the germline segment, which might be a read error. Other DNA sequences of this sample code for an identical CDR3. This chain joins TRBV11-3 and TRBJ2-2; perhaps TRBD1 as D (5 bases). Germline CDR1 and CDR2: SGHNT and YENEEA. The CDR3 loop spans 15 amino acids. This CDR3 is CASSLDGRATGELFF. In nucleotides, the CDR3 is TGTGCCAGCAGCCTAGATGGCAGGGCAACCGGGGAGCTGTTTTTT.

The CDR3 is CASRDIRGLRETQYF. CDR3 DNA: TGTGCCAGCAGAGATATCAGGGGGCTTCGGGAGACCCAGTACTTC. V and J are TRBV6-1 and TRBJ2-5; TRBD1 matches 8 bases. Germline V gene lookup returns CDR1 MNHNS and CDR2 SASEGT. Unmatched junction bases numbered 11, after V lost 6 bases and J lost 5 bases. This CDR3 has 15 residues.

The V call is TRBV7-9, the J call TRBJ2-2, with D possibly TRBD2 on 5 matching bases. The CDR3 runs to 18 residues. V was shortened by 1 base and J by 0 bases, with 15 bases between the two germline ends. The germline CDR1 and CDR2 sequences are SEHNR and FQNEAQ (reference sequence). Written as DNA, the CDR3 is TGTGCCAGCAGCTTAGGTCCGGGTCCGCGGGCGAACACCGGGGAGCTGTTTTTT. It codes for CASSLGPGPRANTGELFF.

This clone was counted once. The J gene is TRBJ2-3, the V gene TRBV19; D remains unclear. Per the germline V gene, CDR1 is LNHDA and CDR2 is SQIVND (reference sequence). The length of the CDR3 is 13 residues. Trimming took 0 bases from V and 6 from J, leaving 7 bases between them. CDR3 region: CASSIDLPDTQYF. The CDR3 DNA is TGTGCCAGTAGTATAGACCTCCCGGATACGCAGTATTTT.

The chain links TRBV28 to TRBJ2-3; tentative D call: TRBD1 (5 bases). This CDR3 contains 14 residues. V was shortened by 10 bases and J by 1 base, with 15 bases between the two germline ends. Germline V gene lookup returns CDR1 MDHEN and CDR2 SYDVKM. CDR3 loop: CATQQDGGTDTQYF. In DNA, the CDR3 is TGTGCCACACAACAGGATGGGGGCACAGATACGCAGTATTTT.

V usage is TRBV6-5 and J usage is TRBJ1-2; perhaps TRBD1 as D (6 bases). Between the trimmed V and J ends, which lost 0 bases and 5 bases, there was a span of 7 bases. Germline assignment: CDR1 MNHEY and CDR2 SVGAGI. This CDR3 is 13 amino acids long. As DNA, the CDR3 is TGTGCCAGCAGTTACTCCACAGGGTATGGCTACACCTTC. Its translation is CASSYSTGYGYTF.

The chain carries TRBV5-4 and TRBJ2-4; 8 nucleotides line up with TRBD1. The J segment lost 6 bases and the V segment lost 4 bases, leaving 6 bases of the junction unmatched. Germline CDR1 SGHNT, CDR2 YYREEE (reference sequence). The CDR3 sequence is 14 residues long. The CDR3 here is CASSPGQGGNIQYF. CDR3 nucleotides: TGTGCCAGCAGCCCCGGACAGGGAGGAAACATTCAGTACTTC. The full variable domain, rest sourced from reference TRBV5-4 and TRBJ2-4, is ETGVTQSPTHLIKTRGQQVTLRCSSQSGHNTVSWYQQALGQGPQFIFQYYREEENGRGNFPPRFSGLQFPNYSSELNVNALELDDSALYLCASSPGQGGNIQYFGAGTRLSVL.

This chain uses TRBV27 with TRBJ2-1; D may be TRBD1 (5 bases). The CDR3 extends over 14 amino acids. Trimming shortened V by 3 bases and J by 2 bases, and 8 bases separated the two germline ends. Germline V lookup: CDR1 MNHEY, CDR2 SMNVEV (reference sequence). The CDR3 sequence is CASSFAGPYNEQFF. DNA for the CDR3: TGTGCCAGCAGTTTCGCAGGGCCCTACAATGAGCAGTTCTTC.

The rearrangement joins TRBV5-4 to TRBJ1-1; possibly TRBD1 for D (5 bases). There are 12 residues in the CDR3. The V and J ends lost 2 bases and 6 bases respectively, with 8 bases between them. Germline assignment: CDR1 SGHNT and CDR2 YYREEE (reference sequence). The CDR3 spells CASSFRQSEAFF. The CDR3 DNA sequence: TGTGCCAGCAGCTTCCGACAGTCTGAAGCTTTCTTT. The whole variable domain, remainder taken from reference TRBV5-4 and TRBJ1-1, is ETGVTQSPTHLIKTRGQQVTLRCSSQSGHNTVSWYQQALGQGPQFIFQYYREEENGRGNFPPRFSGLQFPNYSSELNVNALELDDSALYLCASSFRQSEAFFGQGTRLTVV.

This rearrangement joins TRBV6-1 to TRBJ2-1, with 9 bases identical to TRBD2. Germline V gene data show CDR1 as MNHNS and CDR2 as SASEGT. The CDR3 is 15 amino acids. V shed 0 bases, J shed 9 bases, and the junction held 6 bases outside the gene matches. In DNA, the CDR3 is TGTGCCAGCAGTGAAGCGCTGGGACTAGCAATTGAGCAGTTCTTC. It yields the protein CASSEALGLAIEQFF.

The CDR3 nucleotides are TGTGCCAGCACCCAGGGTTTCTACGAGCAGTACTTC. Its protein product is CASTQGFYEQYF. V is TRBV28 and J is TRBJ2-5; D is perhaps TRBD1 (5 bases). The end of the DNA is better explained by TRBJ2-7, so the J call may be wrong. Germline assignment: CDR1 MDHEN and CDR2 SYDVKM. This CDR3 region has 12 residues.

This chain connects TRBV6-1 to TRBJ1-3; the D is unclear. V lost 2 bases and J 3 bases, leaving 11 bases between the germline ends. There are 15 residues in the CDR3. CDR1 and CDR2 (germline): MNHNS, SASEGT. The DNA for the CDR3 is TGTGCCAGCAGTGAATCGCGGGCGAGTGGAAACACCATATATTTT. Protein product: CASSESRASGNTIYF.

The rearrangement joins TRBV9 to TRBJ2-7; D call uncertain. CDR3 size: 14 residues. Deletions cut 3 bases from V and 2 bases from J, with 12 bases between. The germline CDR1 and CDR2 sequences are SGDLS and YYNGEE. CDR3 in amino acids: CASSAADTAYEQYF. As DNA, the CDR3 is TGTGCCAGCAGCGCCGCCGACACCGCCTACGAGCAGTACTTC.